The TCR beta chain described here comes from a study of T cell responses to AZD1222 COVID-19 vaccine. Investigators merged groups given second doses at roughly 4 or roughly 12 weeks. The CDR3 covers 14 residues. Trimming cost V 4 bases and J 6 bases, with 16 bases left between them. The germline gives CDR1 MDHEN, CDR2 SYDVKM. As to this clone: The target antigen is unknown.

Study-wide results and caveats: Across the whole spike, CD4 TCRs peaked at regions 160-218 and 743-854. Recipients of AZD1222 seropositive at baseline numbered only 5 to 7.

Produced via immunoSEQ multiplex PCR; TCRdb's table is partial and in-frame only. Of tens of thousands of clones detected, more than 75% appear once; the ten largest clones hold more than 15%. The sample was peripheral blood, taken 28 days after the second AZD1222 dose. The receptor comes from an adult who received the AZD1222 COVID-19 vaccine. The chain combines TRBV28 with TRBJ2-7; D might be TRBD2 (6 bases). CDR3 coding DNA: TGTGCCAGCAGTTATACGGGATTGGGAGGCGAGCAGTACTTC. This codes for CASSYTGLGGEQYF.